This entry describes one T cell receptor (beta chain). This record belongs to a study of cytomegalovirus exposure and HLA in healthy donors. This CDR3 contains 15 residues. Germline V gene sequence: CDR1 SGHRS, CDR2 YFSETQ. Losses at the gene ends were 0 bases for V and 6 bases for J; bases not matched to a gene: 5. Primers: 60 Vbeta forward and 13 Jbeta reverse. Per the study methods: Later, an analysis found about 80 million unique TCR beta chains, and roughly 9.9 million of these were shared. TCRdb keeps only in-frame clones here, not all; method: immunoSEQ multiplex PCR. The V and J calls and clone size are taken from that table; D and trimming were inferred from the DNA. Here the sample spans about 160,000 clones, 70% to 90% being singletons.

This clonotype was obtained from a woman under 30 in good health and CMV-seronegative. The sample taken for sequencing was PBMCs. The chain couples TRBV5-1 to TRBJ1-2, with 10 positions matching TRBD1. The CDR3 sequence: CASSLVGQGLNGYTF. The CDR3 DNA reads TGCGCCAGCAGCTTGGTGGGACAGGGGTTGAATGGCTACACCTTC.